This T cell receptor beta chain was recorded in a study of T cells in Graves' hyperthyroidism and ophthalmopathy. Findings and limits, study-wide: Blood also held most thyroid clonotypes expanded beyond 0.001.

Amplification of TCR beta CDR3 regions was performed using RNA transcripts as template. During a first-round RT-PCR of the TCR CDR3, the HTBI primer set was used. TCRdb used MiXCR to reprocess the multiplex PCR reads, holding one entry per CDR3 protein. The sample has 650,000 to 750,000 distinct CDR3 sequences, 13% to 15% seen once. Germline loops: CDR1 SGDLS, CDR2 YYNGEE. V dropped 3 bases and J dropped 1 base, with 16 bases sitting between them. The CDR3 covers 16 residues. This clonotype appeared many times. Antigen: not known. Patients aged 18 to 65 with hyperthyroidism were newly diagnosed, with duration under 2 months. Patients showing uncontrolled infection, other autoimmune disease, pregnancy or lactation were ineligible.

This TCR was sampled from a woman in her late teens or twenties with Graves' hyperthyroidism. The chain links TRBV9 to TRBJ1-1; weak D call: TRBD1 (6 bases). Sequencing was performed on blood. The CDR3: CASSANPPTGNTEAFF. In DNA, the CDR3 is TGTGCCAGCAGCGCCAACCCCCCGACAGGGAACACTGAAGCTTTCTTT.